The present TCR beta chain was sequenced within a study of T cells in Graves' hyperthyroidism and ophthalmopathy. Lactation, pregnancy, other autoimmune disease or uncontrolled infection excluded patients. 10 ml of fresh peripheral blood supplied the PBMCs. The study, taken as a whole, reports: Expanded thyroid clonotypes (above 0.001) were mostly also found in blood. Ophthalmopathy, as predicted by the model, came a median roughly 6.8 months after the prediction.

On this clonotype itself: The antigen is undetermined.

The CDR3 length is 14 residues. V lost 5 bases, J lost 2 bases, and 13 bases lay in between. TCR beta CDR3 regions were amplified from RNA transcripts. TCR CDR3 regions were first amplified by RT-PCR with HTBI primers. TCRdb redid the calling of the multiplex PCR reads with MiXCR, one entry per CDR3 protein. The sample lists around 560,000 distinct CDR3 sequences; roughly 17% were seen once. This chain connects TRBV12-3 or TRBV12-4 to TRBJ2-7; D is perhaps TRBD2 (5 bases). The TCR comes from a woman in her late teens or twenties with Graves' hyperthyroidism. The sample comprised blood. CDR3 protein: CASSAGLLAYEQYF. CDR3 DNA sequence: TGTGCCAGCAGTGCGGGCTTGTTGGCCTACGAGCAGTACTTC.